These T cell receptor beta chains were read from a single sample in a study of cytomegalovirus exposure and HLA in healthy donors. TCRdb's copy holds only in-frame clones and misses some; the assay was immunoSEQ multiplex PCR. Found here are tens of thousands of clones, approximately 85% of them singletons; the top ten hold around 11%. The specimen sequenced was PBMCs. These receptors were collected from a female donor in good health and CMV-seronegative. CDR3s leave out the opening cysteine and the closing phenylalanine or tryptophan. The D gene is left open where the match is weak.

V gene: TRBV15
D gene: TRBD2
CDR3 protein: ATRLPGLAGPPYNEQF

V gene: TRBV11-2
D gene: TRBD1
CDR3 protein: ASSLAGQGFEQY

V gene: TRBV30
D gene: NA
CDR3 protein: AWGRVHRETQY

V gene: TRBV6-6
D gene: TRBD1
CDR3 protein: ASSKGQDNQPQH

V gene: TRBV14
D gene: TRBD1
CDR3 protein: ASSNRGRGDYGYT

V gene: TRBV28
D gene: TRBD1
CDR3 protein: ASSYPGQGGNQPQH

V gene: TRBV7-6
D gene: NA
CDR3 protein: ASSLNPITDTQY

V gene: TRBV4-1
D gene: TRBD1
CDR3 protein: ASSLRTGDGYT

V gene: TRBV4-3
D gene: TRBD2
CDR3 protein: ASSLGGSSYNEQF

V gene: TRBV5-1
D gene: TRBD1
CDR3 protein: ASSLPTGTGGTDTQY

V gene: TRBV27
D gene: NA
CDR3 protein: ASSLRSPRVSGANVLT

V gene: TRBV10-3
D gene: TRBD1
CDR3 protein: AISESKGQSNEKLF

V gene: TRBV6-6
D gene: TRBD1
CDR3 protein: ASSRPGTGGTDTQY

V gene: TRBV11-2
D gene: NA
CDR3 protein: ASSLSNEQY

V gene: TRBV11-1
D gene: NA
CDR3 protein: ASSFGGRDRRGAGEQF

V gene: TRBV5-4
D gene: TRBD2
CDR3 protein: ASSLAGLADYNEQF

V gene: TRBV6-4
D gene: NA
CDR3 protein: ASSVFAGFGELF

V gene: TRBV15
D gene: TRBD2
CDR3 protein: ATSRDRTSGAYEQY

V gene: TRBV19
D gene: TRBD1
CDR3 protein: ASSIVTGSMGTQY

V gene: TRBV19
D gene: NA
CDR3 protein: ASSILVSAGELF

V gene: TRBV6-1
D gene: TRBD1
CDR3 protein: ASRTQGPYGYT

V gene: TRBV5-1
D gene: TRBD2
CDR3 protein: ASSLLAGGDEQY

V gene: TRBV27
D gene: NA
CDR3 protein: ASSSAGVGEKLF

V gene: TRBV15
D gene: TRBD2
CDR3 protein: ATSSAGTSYNEQF

V gene: TRBV30
D gene: NA
CDR3 protein: AWSRGQFYNSPLH

V gene: TRBV7-9
D gene: NA
CDR3 protein: SSSYVVYEQY

V gene: TRBV25-1
D gene: NA
CDR3 protein: ASSGTGTNTEAF

V gene: TRBV7-8
D gene: NA
CDR3 protein: ASSLGPRGQF

V gene: TRBV19
D gene: NA
CDR3 protein: ASSIVQDTQY

V gene: TRBV28
D gene: NA
CDR3 protein: ASSFNRKQKETQY

V gene: TRBV2
D gene: NA
CDR3 protein: ASSLGRYDGYT

V gene: TRBV2
D gene: NA
CDR3 protein: ASWDSPGEQY

V gene: TRBV19
D gene: TRBD2
CDR3 protein: ASSTRLAGGLGETQY

V gene: TRBV7-7
D gene: NA
CDR3 protein: ASSTQLVGGPETQY

V gene: TRBV28
D gene: NA
CDR3 protein: ASSSNPTGSRERQY

V gene: TRBV5-1
D gene: TRBD2
CDR3 protein: ASSLPRGTSGGSEQY

V gene: TRBV11-2
D gene: TRBD2
CDR3 protein: ASSLEVWASGNNEQF

V gene: TRBV21-1
D gene: NA
CDR3 protein: ASSKKGDPGTPYEQY

V gene: TRBV5-1
D gene: NA
CDR3 protein: ASSLIGLDTGELF

V gene: TRBV5-1
D gene: NA
CDR3 protein: ASSLVWGRNEKLF

V gene: TRBV11-3
D gene: TRBD1
CDR3 protein: ASSLDGQDYEQY

V gene: TRBV5-1
D gene: NA
CDR3 protein: ASSLLQSTGELF

V gene: TRBV28
D gene: NA
CDR3 protein: ASTHDAAGVGGELF

V gene: TRBV5-1
D gene: TRBD1
CDR3 protein: ASSAAPGQGNVQY

V gene: TRBV6-1
D gene: TRBD2
CDR3 protein: ASSELSGRRETQY

V gene: TRBV6-5
D gene: NA
CDR3 protein: ASSSELSNYGYT